This T cell receptor beta chain emerged from a study of blood T cell repertoires in COVID-19 (dated by TCRdb to about 2020). With respect to the entire study: The collaborator samples originated in the United States, Italy and Spain and spanned the acute and convalescent phases of COVID-19. Where available, HLA class I and class II types were taken from metadata supplied by the sample provider and were not determined by assay-based typing. Deeply sampled blood TCRbeta repertoires from subjects exposed to, actively infected with, or recovered from COVID-19 were included in the dataset. The repertoires were made available in a free public database intended to serve as a resource for research on the immune response to SARS-CoV-2. Sample metadata almost always included a de-identified subject ID, COVID-19 status, age in years and sex. The prospective study material was composed of cDNA or gDNA derived from T cells, B-cell-depleted T cells, or PBMCs. Samples came from the ongoing ImmuneRACE study (first 160 participants) plus 1,254 subjects from 6 global collaborators.

TCRbeta CDR3 regions were amplified from genomic DNA by means of the immunoSEQ Assay, a bias-controlled multiplex PCR. The authors' analysis ran thus. Nucleated cell counts per sample were estimated from amplification of reference gene primers within the assay. To quantify the absolute abundance of each unique TCRbeta CDR3 rearrangement, sequence reads were collapsed and filtered. Productive Simpson clonality was computed per sample as the square root of Simpson's diversity index over productive rearrangements. Imported from immuneACCESS, the table was reduced by TCRdb to in-frame sequences with V and J called. These copies leave out some clones; in studies compared against another copy, an unresolved V gene accounts for under half, and the cause of the remainder is not known. V and J calls and clone size are those listed in that table; D and trimming were worked out from the DNA. Here the sample has 300,000 or so clones; approximately 84% occur a single time. The ten biggest clones cover roughly 1% of the sample.

Enrolling through a virtual design, the prospective study's participants ranged in age from about 18 to 100 years and lived across 20 to 25 United States geographic areas. Cohort assignment in the prospective study relied on participant-reported clinical history from a screening survey and a study questionnaire. Recovered participants in ImmuneRACE Cohort 3 were defined as having two consecutive negative NP/OP PCR tests, clearance from a healthcare professional, or resolution of symptoms. Mobile phlebotomists in the prospective study collected whole blood, serum and a nasopharyngeal or oropharyngeal swab from every participant. Over an approximately two-month period, participants in the prospective study had the option of providing additional blood draws and questionnaires. Before DNA extraction, prospective study blood samples were shipped either frozen or at room temperature. V is reduced by 0 bases and J by 2 bases, leaving a spacing of 16 bases between them. CDR1 SGHDT and CDR2 YYEEEE are derived from the germline V gene. Counted from cysteine to phenylalanine, this CDR3 has 17 amino acids. Kept here is only the CDR3 DNA, which spans 51 bases and is read in frame from base 1.

Summary of the overall study and its limitations: How much clinical and demographic metadata was included differed by source and by participant, and the metadata was provided uncurated.

This clone was observed once. Its target antigen remains unknown. The input lacks base qualities; no much larger clone sits a single base away. The specimen sequenced was PBMCs or T cells enriched from blood (not recorded which). The chain is made from TRBV5-6 and TRBJ2-3, and the D gene may be TRBD2, 5 bases matching. The sequence was obtained from a woman younger than 45 who had recovered from COVID-19. The base sequence is TGTGCCAGCAGCTTGGCCGGCCCCCAGCGGCACACAGATACGCAGTATTTT. Its translation reads: CASSLAGPQRHTDTQYF.